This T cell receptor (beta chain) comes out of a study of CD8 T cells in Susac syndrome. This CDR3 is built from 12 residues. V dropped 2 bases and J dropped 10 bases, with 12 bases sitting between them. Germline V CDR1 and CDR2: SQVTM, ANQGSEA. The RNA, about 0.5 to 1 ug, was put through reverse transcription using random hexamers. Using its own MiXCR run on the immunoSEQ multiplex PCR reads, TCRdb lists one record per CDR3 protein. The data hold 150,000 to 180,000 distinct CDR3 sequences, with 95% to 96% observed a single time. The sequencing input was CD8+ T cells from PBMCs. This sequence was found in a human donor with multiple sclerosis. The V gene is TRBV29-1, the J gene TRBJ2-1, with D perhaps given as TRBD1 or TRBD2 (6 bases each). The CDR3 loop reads CSVEPGAGEQFF. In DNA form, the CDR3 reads TGCAGCGTTGAACCGGGGGCGGGGGAGCAGTTCTTC.